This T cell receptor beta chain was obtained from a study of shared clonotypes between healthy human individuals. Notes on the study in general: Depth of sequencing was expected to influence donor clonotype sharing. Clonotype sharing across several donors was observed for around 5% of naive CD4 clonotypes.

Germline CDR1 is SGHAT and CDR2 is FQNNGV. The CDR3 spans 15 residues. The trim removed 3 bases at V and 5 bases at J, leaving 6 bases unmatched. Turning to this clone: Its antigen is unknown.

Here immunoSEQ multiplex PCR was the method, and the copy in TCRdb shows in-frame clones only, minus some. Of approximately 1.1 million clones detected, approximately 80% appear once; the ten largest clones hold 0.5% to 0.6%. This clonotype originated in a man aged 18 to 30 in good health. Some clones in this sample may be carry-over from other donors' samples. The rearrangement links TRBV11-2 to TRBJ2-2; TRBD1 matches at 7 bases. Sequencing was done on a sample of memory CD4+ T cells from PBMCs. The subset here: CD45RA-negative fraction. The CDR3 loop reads CASSFRDRQTGELFF. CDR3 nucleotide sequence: TGTGCCAGCAGCTTCCGGGACAGACAAACCGGGGAGCTGTTTTTT. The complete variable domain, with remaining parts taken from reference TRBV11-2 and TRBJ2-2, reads EAGVAQSPRYKIIEKRQSVAFWCNPISGHATLYWYQQILGQGPKLLIQFQNNGVVDDSQLPKDRFSAERLKGVDSTLKIQPAKLEDSAVYLCASSFRDRQTGELFFGEGSRLTVL.